This T cell receptor beta chain comes out of a study of T cells in Graves' hyperthyroidism and ophthalmopathy. Diagnostic assessment was based on clinical symptoms, serum thyroxine and TRAb, thyroid ultrasound and orbital computed tomography. Amplified TCR beta CDR3 regions derived from RNA transcripts. First-round RT-PCR of the TCR CDR3 relied on the HTBI primer set. Via MiXCR, TCRdb re-called the multiplex PCR reads, giving one row per CDR3 protein. The sample lists hundreds of thousands of distinct CDR3 sequences, around a sixth occurring once. V lost 3 bases, J lost 11 bases, and 9 bases stayed unmatched. Germline V gene sequence: CDR1 SGDLS, CDR2 YYNGEE. CDR3 size: 13 residues.

Sequencing was done on a sample of blood. This sequence originates from a woman between 18 and 29 years old with Graves' hyperthyroidism. The rearrangement uses TRBV9 and TRBJ1-1; the match to TRBD1 covers 8 bases. Here the CDR3 DNA reads TGTGCCAGCAGCGGACAGGGGAGTCAGGTTGCTTTCTTT. Translating it yields CASSGQGSQVAFF.